This entry lists 24 T cell receptor beta chains sequenced from one sample in a study of T-cell memory formation after mild COVID-19. TCRdb re-derived calls from the 5' RACE reads in MiXCR, one entry per CDR3 protein. The table lists about 200,000 distinct CDR3 sequences, 9.5% of them singletons. Input material: PBMCs or a T cell subset sorted from them (not recorded which). The receptors here all came from a man in his late teens or twenties who had mild COVID-19 (a few samples of this study predate the infection). Cell type and time point are not known.

V is TRBV5-1 and J is TRBJ2-6; possible D gene TRBD2, 6 bases. The CDR3 spans 15 residues. Trimming cost V 4 bases and J 1 base, with 9 bases left between them. Germline V gene data show CDR1 as SGHRS and CDR2 as YFSETQ. The CDR3 here is CASSGGTSGANVLTF. The CDR3 nucleotides are TGCGCCAGCAGCGGAGGGACGTCTGGGGCCAACGTCCTGACTTTC.

This chain links TRBV20-1 with TRBJ2-3; TRBD2 matches at 11 bases. Trimming cost V 0 bases and J 6 bases; bases outside gene matches: 8. Germline lookup yields CDR1 DFQATT and CDR2 SNEGSKA (reference sequence). The CDR3 loop spans 16 amino acids. The CDR3 DNA follows: TGCAGTGCTAGAGATCCGACTAGCGGGGTGTTGGATACGCAGTATTTT. Protein sequence: CSARDPTSGVLDTQYF.

In its sample, this clonotype was seen many times. This chain connects TRBV20-1 to TRBJ2-3; TRBD1 agrees at 10 bases. Germline CDR1 is DFQATT and CDR2 is SNEGSKA (reference sequence). The CDR3 sequence is 15 residues long. The trim removed 3 bases at V and 3 bases at J, leaving 6 bases unmatched. CDR3 protein: CSARDRDRGTDTQYF. The CDR3 DNA reads TGCAGTGCTAGGGACCGGGACAGGGGAACAGATACGCAGTATTTT.

Only a few counts were recorded for this clonotype. V gene TRBV10-2 combines with J gene TRBJ2-7, with D unclear. Per germline, CDR1 WSHSY and CDR2 SAAADI. The CDR3 totals 14 residues. With 0 bases removed from V and 0 bases from J, the gap between germline ends came to 6 bases. As DNA, the CDR3 is TGCGCCAGCAGTGAGTCCAGACTCTCCTACGAGCAGTACTTC. This translates into CASSESRLSYEQYF.

The CDR3 DNA reads as TGCAGCGTTGGGGCTAACTATGGCTACACCTTC. Its translation is CSVGANYGYTF. This chain uses TRBV29-1 with TRBJ1-2; no clear D. The CDR3 length is 11 residues. Germline CDR1 SQVTM, CDR2 ANQGSEA. Trimming took 4 bases from V and 0 from J, leaving 3 bases between them.

In this sample, this clonotype turned up a few times. This rearrangement joins TRBV7-2 to TRBJ2-7; either TRBD1 or TRBD2 may supply D (5 bases each). This CDR3 comprises 17 residues. The V gene's germline CDR1 is SGHTA and CDR2 FQGNSA. The ends were cut back, 5 bases at V and 1 base at J, with 21 bases in the middle. The CDR3 is CASSDHAGGVESYEQYF. DNA of the CDR3: TGTGCCAGCAGCGACCATGCTGGGGGTGTAGAGTCCTACGAGCAGTACTTC.

This clonotype was counted ten times or more. The chain recombines TRBV12-3 or TRBV12-4 with TRBJ2-2, with TRBD2 as a possible D gene (6 bases). This CDR3 is built from 15 residues. V lost 5 bases to trimming and J lost 1 base, with 11 bases between them. CDR3 amino acids: CASSPHGGNTGELFF. In DNA form, the CDR3 reads TGTGCCAGCAGTCCCCACGGGGGGAACACCGGGGAGCTGTTTTTT.

This clonotype was detected only a few times. This rearrangement joins TRBV6-5 to TRBJ2-7, with 9 bases that match TRBD1. The CDR3 consists of 13 residues. The V and J ends lost 6 bases and 5 bases, in that order; junction bases with no gene match: 5. Looked up from germline, CDR1 is MNHEY and CDR2 is SVGAGI. DNA of the CDR3: TGTGCCAGCAGAAAGGGGACAGGGAACGAGCAGTACTTC. Encoded protein: CASRKGTGNEQYF.

The chain is built from TRBV20-1 and TRBJ2-5; 7 bases are shared with TRBD1. Germline lookup yields CDR1 DFQATT and CDR2 SNEGSKA (reference sequence). V lost 3 bases, J lost 5 bases, and 9 bases stayed unmatched. The CDR3 loop spans 14 amino acids. CDR3 nucleotides: TGCAGTGCTAGGGCGTCAGGGGGTCGGGAGACCCAGTACTTC. This translates into CSARASGGRETQYF.

As concerns this clonotype: One end of the junction does not line up with germline, which may come from a read error. This rearrangement joins TRBV5-1 to TRBJ1-6; D may be TRBD1 (5 bases). The CDR3 contains 19 residues. Germline V gives CDR1 SGHRS, CDR2 YFSETQ. The CDR3 sequence: CASSFAGRKGGGYNSPLNF. CDR3 bases: TGCGCCAGCAGCTTCGCGGGACGGAAGGGTGGGGGTTATAATTCACCCCTCAACTTT.

This clonotype was observed many times. The chain uses TRBV7-2 and TRBJ2-5; 7 nucleotides agree with TRBD1. This CDR3 has 17 residues. Germline CDR1 is SGHTA and CDR2 is FQGNSA. V was pared by 3 bases and J by 3 bases, with 13 bases of the junction left unmatched. CDR3 DNA sequence: TGTGCCAGCAGCTTCATCTCGAGTATAGGGGGCGAAGAGACCCAGTACTTC. Translating gives CASSFISSIGGEETQYF.

The genes are TRBV10-2 and TRBJ2-3; perhaps TRBD2 as D (5 bases). The CDR3 loop spans 15 amino acids. The V end lost 2 bases, the J end lost 5 bases, and 14 bases lay between the germline ends. The V gene's germline CDR1 is WSHSY and CDR2 SAAADI. Here the CDR3 DNA reads TGCGCCAGCAGTGAGAAGGGTAGCGAAGGAGATACGCAGTATTTT. The encoded protein is CASSEKGSEGDTQYF.

The chain joins TRBV5-1 to TRBJ2-2; D is unclear. The V gene lost 0 bases and the J gene lost 1 base, with 4 bases spanning the gap. The CDR3 contains 14 residues. Germline lookup yields CDR1 SGHRS and CDR2 YFSETQ. CDR3 protein: CASSLVWNTGELFF. The CDR3 nucleotides read TGCGCCAGCAGCTTGGTCTGGAACACCGGGGAGCTGTTTTTT.

The chain combines TRBV7-2 with TRBJ2-3, with 7 bases aligning to TRBD2. V lost 2 bases to trimming and J lost 4 bases; unmatched junction nucleotides: 3. This CDR3 spans 14 amino acids. Germline lookup yields CDR1 SGHTA and CDR2 FQGNSA. In nucleotides, the CDR3 is TGTGCCAGCAGCTTAAGACTAGCCTCAGATACGCAGTATTTT. Its protein product is CASSLRLASDTQYF.

This chain connects TRBV18 to TRBJ2-2, with D perhaps TRBD1 (6 bases). Deletions cut 5 bases from V and 0 bases from J, with 13 bases between. The CDR3 sequence is 16 residues long. CDR1 KGHSH and CDR2 LQKENI come from the germline V gene. CDR3 sequence (DNA): TGTGCCAGCTCATTCAATCAGGGGCCGAACACCGGGGAGCTGTTTTTT. Amino acids: CASSFNQGPNTGELFF.

This clonotype appeared a few times. V is TRBV5-4 and J is TRBJ2-5, with 7 bases that match TRBD1. Germline trimming cut 4 bases from V and 1 base from J; bases unmatched to any gene: 10. The CDR3 is 16 amino acids. Looked up from germline, CDR1 is SGHNT and CDR2 is YYREEE (reference sequence). CDR3 loop: CASSPRPGQTQETQYF. The CDR3 nucleotides are TGTGCCAGCAGCCCGCGACCGGGACAGACCCAAGAGACCCAGTACTTC.

This clonotype was detected only a few times. The V call is TRBV20-1, the J call TRBJ2-5; TRBD2 aligns across 7 bases. J lost 2 bases, V lost 7 bases, and 4 bases had no gene match. Germline lookup yields CDR1 DFQATT and CDR2 SNEGSKA (reference sequence). This CDR3 spans 12 amino acids. CDR3 residues: CSGSGEQETQYF. The CDR3, as DNA: TGCAGTGGGAGCGGGGAACAAGAGACCCAGTACTTC.

The sample holds a few counts of this clonotype. V usage is TRBV20-1 and J usage is TRBJ2-2, with 7 bases identical to TRBD1. After removal of 3 bases from V and 7 bases from J, the junction contained 5 bases not matched to a gene. This CDR3 is built from 13 residues. Germline assignment: CDR1 DFQATT and CDR2 SNEGSKA (reference sequence). This CDR3 is CSASRGQGGELFF. The DNA for the CDR3 is TGCAGTGCTAGTAGGGGGCAGGGCGGGGAGCTGTTTTTT.

The chain uses TRBV25-1 and TRBJ1-5; tentative D call: TRBD1 (5 bases). V was clipped by 9 bases and J by 3 bases, with 15 bases between them. CDR3 size: 14 residues. The germline V gene has CDR1 MGHDK and CDR2 SYGVNS. CDR3 in amino acids: CARDKGLPNQPQHF. CDR3 nucleotide sequence: TGTGCCAGAGATAAGGGGCTACCCAATCAGCCCCAGCATTTT.

This clonotype was counted only a few times. This chain joins TRBV9 and TRBJ2-3, with D hard to call. The germline CDR1 and CDR2 sequences are SGDLS and YYNGEE. The germline V and J ends were trimmed by 2 bases and 0 bases, with 22 bases remaining between them. CDR3 length: 19 residues. Here the CDR3 reads CASSVQSHTRDTSTDTQYF. As DNA, the CDR3 is TGTGCCAGCAGCGTCCAAAGTCACACACGAGACACTAGCACAGATACGCAGTATTTT.

This chain uses TRBV7-2 with TRBJ2-6, with D uncertain. The V gene's germline CDR1 is SGHTA and CDR2 FQGNSA. The V end was cut by 5 bases, the J end by 0 bases, with 17 bases between. This CDR3 contains 18 residues. Written as DNA, the CDR3 is TGTGCCAGCAGCCACCCGGTACATGGGATCTCTGGGGCCAACGTCCTGACTTTC. It is translated as CASSHPVHGISGANVLTF.

The table lists this clonotype with a few counts. This chain links TRBV5-1 with TRBJ1-2; D may be TRBD1 (5 bases). The CDR3 contains 15 residues. CDR1 and CDR2 from the germline V gene are SGHRS and YFSETQ. The V end lost 0 bases, the J end lost 7 bases, and 16 bases lay between the germline ends. CDR3 in amino acids: CASSLVAGTEGGYTF. The CDR3 nucleotides read TGCGCCAGCAGCTTGGTCGCCGGGACGGAGGGTGGCTACACCTTC. Full variable domain (missing parts from reference TRBV5-1 and TRBJ1-2): KAGVTQTPRYLIKTRGQQVTLSCSPISGHRSVSWYQQTPGQGLQFLFEYFSETQRNKGNFPGRFSGRQFSNSRSEMNVSTLELGDSALYLCASSLVAGTEGGYTFGSGTRLTVV.

This clonotype has only a few counts. J is TRBJ2-5 and V is TRBV24-1; TRBD1 matches at 11 bases. The CDR3 sequence is 16 residues long. Germline V lookup: CDR1 KGHDR, CDR2 SFDVKD. V dropped 3 bases and J dropped 1; count of bases not matched to a gene: 3. The CDR3 region has the DNA TGTGCCACCAGTGATAGGGGACAGGGGGGCCAAGAGACCCAGTACTTC. Translated: CATSDRGQGGQETQYF.

This clonotype was found a few times. CDR3 sequence: CASREQNRGGYTF. The CDR3 coding sequence is TGTGCCAGCAGGGAGCAGAACAGGGGTGGCTACACCTTC. The chain is built from TRBV9 and TRBJ1-2, with TRBD1 matching over 7 bases. The CDR3 covers 13 residues. V lost 5 bases, J lost 7 bases, and 8 bases stayed unmatched. Germline CDR1 and CDR2: SGDLS and YYNGEE.